This TCR beta chain comes out of a study of blood T cell repertoires in COVID-19. About the research overall: The cDNA or gDNA used as material had been derived from T cells, B-cell-depleted T cells, or PBMCs.

Original analysis: Amplification from reference gene primers served as the basis for estimated nucleated cell counts. Produced via immunoSEQ multiplex PCR; TCRdb's table is partial and in-frame only. The V and J calls and clone size were taken over from that table, and D and trimming were inferred from the DNA. The sample shows roughly 150,000 clones, over 70% of them seen only once. V lost 3 bases and J 1 base, leaving 15 bases between the germline ends. Germline CDR1 and CDR2: SGHVS and FQNEAQ. CDR3 length equals 16 residues. The sequenced sample consisted of peripheral blood. The sequence derives from a man at least 80 years old with acute or convalescent COVID-19. V gene TRBV7-8 combines with J gene TRBJ1-1; D is undetermined. The CDR3 DNA reads TGTGCCAGCAGCTTTTCTTTCGGGATGACGAACACTGAAGCTTTCTTT. Residues: CASSFSFGMTNTEAFF.